This entry concerns a single T cell receptor (beta chain). The PCR ran on 60 Vbeta and 13 Jbeta primers. Using immunoSEQ multiplex PCR, the repertoire was profiled, and TCRdb retains in-frame clones only, with some absent. The sample holds hundreds of thousands of clones, about 80% seen once. Trimming pared 2 bases from V and 4 bases from J, leaving 14 bases between. The CDR3 loop spans 15 amino acids. Germline V gene data show CDR1 as SEHNR and CDR2 as FQNEAQ (reference sequence). This sample was included in a study of cytomegalovirus exposure and HLA in healthy donors. The receptor's source is a man aged 35-49 years in good health and CMV-seronegative. V usage is TRBV7-9 and J usage is TRBJ2-5; possibly TRBD1 for D (5 bases). The sequenced sample was PBMCs. This chain's CDR3 is CASSLTTLGPETQYF. The CDR3 DNA is TGTGCCAGCAGCTTAACGACTTTGGGGCCAGAGACCCAGTACTTC. Full variable domain (rest looked up from reference TRBV7-9 and TRBJ2-5): DTGVSQNPRHKITKRGQNVTFRCDPISEHNRLYWYRQTLGQGPEFLTYFQNEAQLEKSRLLSDRFSAERPKGSFSTLEIQRTEQGDSAMYLCASSLTTLGPETQYFGPGTRLLVL.